What follows are 20 T cell receptor beta chains derived from one specimen sequenced in a study of human T cells and chemical hapten exposure. As to time point: healthy volunteer bleed at 6 weeks. Total RNA came from unfractionated whole blood. TCRdb re-called the RACE reads with MiXCR, one entry per CDR3 protein. The sample records about 47,000 distinct CDR3 sequences, 3.5% to 4% being singletons. The sequenced material came from whole blood. Receptor source: a human donor in good health. Some clones in this sample may be carry-over from other donors' samples.

This clonotype came up many times. This chain uses TRBV28 with TRBJ2-1; D remains unclear. Trimming removed 6 bases at V and 0 bases at J, with 12 bases between. From germline, CDR1 is MDHEN and CDR2 SYDVKM. The CDR3 length is 15 residues. The CDR3 DNA sequence: TGTGCCAGCAGCCTGTACGGAAGCTCCTACAATGAGCAGTTCTTC. Amino acid sequence: CASSLYGSSYNEQFF.

This clonotype was seen many times. The chain combines TRBV28 with TRBJ2-7, with D tentatively TRBD1 (6 bases). From germline, CDR1 is MDHEN and CDR2 SYDVKM. V lost 3 bases to trimming and J lost 2 bases, with 11 bases between them. The CDR3 spans 14 residues. The CDR3 DNA is TGTGCCAGCAGTTTCCCCAGGGGACCCTACGAGCAGTACTTC. It codes for CASSFPRGPYEQYF.

This clonotype was seen many times. The chain recombines TRBV4-1 with TRBJ2-3; a weak D match, TRBD2 (6 bases). Trimming removed 2 bases at V and 2 bases at J, with 14 bases between. This CDR3 has 16 amino acids. Germline V lookup: CDR1 MGHRA, CDR2 YSYEKL. The CDR3 sequence is CASSQTPGLTTDTQYF. CDR3 DNA sequence: TGCGCCAGCAGCCAAACTCCGGGACTTACCACAGATACGCAGTATTTT.

The sample holds a few counts of this clonotype. The chain carries TRBV23-1 and TRBJ2-3; 7 nucleotides align to TRBD2. TRBV23-1 carries the ORF label, with uncertain function. V was pared by 0 bases and J by 3 bases, with 6 bases of the junction left unmatched. This CDR3 region has 16 residues. The CDR3 protein is CASSQSYGRKTDTQYF. The CDR3 DNA follows: TGCGCCAGCAGTCAATCTTACGGGAGGAAGACAGATACGCAGTATTTT.

This clonotype has a count of ten or more. This rearrangement joins TRBV27 to TRBJ2-3, with D perhaps matching TRBD2 (6 bases). CDR1 and CDR2 from the germline V gene are MNHEY and SMNVEV (reference sequence). V lost 3 bases to trimming and J lost 2 bases, with 15 bases between them. The CDR3 loop spans 16 amino acids. The CDR3 region is CASSLRTGLYTDTQYF. The CDR3 DNA reads as TGTGCCAGCAGTTTGAGAACGGGACTGTACACAGATACGCAGTATTTT.

The chain employs TRBV14 and TRBJ1-2; 8 positions match TRBD1. The V gene end was trimmed by 4 bases and the J gene end by 0 bases; junction bases not matched to a gene: 7. Germline values: CDR1 SGHDN, CDR2 FVKESK. The CDR3 is 16 residues long. DNA for the CDR3: TGTGCCAGCAGCCTCCGGACAGGGCTAGCTAACTATGGCTACACCTTC. As protein: CASSLRTGLANYGYTF.

There are many counts of this clonotype. The V gene is TRBV28, the J gene TRBJ1-5, with a weak D call TRBD1 (6 bases). The CDR3 sequence is 12 residues long. Germline V gene data show CDR1 as MDHEN and CDR2 as SYDVKM. Trimming pared 6 bases from V and 4 bases from J, leaving 7 bases between. The CDR3 region is CASRQGNQPQHF. The DNA of the CDR3 is TGTGCCAGCAGACAGGGAAATCAGCCCCAGCATTTT.

This clonotype was counted many times. The chain carries TRBV10-1 and TRBJ1-5, with unresolved D. The CDR3 spans 18 residues. The ends were cut back, 2 bases at V and 1 base at J, with 18 bases in the middle. Per the germline V gene, CDR1 is WNHNN and CDR2 is SYGVQD (reference sequence). The CDR3 is CASSEAPSPDMSNQPQHF. The DNA for the CDR3 is TGCGCCAGCAGTGAGGCCCCCAGCCCCGATATGAGCAATCAGCCCCAGCATTTT.

This clonotype was found many times. The gene calls are TRBV12-3 or TRBV12-4 and TRBJ2-1; 8 bases are a match to TRBD2. The CDR3 has 15 amino acids. The junction had 6 bases not matched to a gene; V was cut back by 4 bases and J by 4 bases. This chain's CDR3 is CASSSSGTRYNEQFF. The CDR3 DNA reads TGTGCCAGCAGTTCCTCCGGGACTAGATACAATGAGCAGTTCTTC.

This clonotype was counted at least ten times. CDR3 nucleotide sequence: TGTGCCATCATGGCTAGCGGGATGGTGCAGTACTTC. It yields the protein CAIMASGMVQYF. V gene TRBV10-3 combines with J gene TRBJ2-7; 9 bases are shared with TRBD2. The CDR3 loop spans 12 amino acids. J gave up 9 bases and V 7 bases, and 7 bases lay outside the gene matches. CDR1 ENHRY and CDR2 SYGVKD come from the germline V gene.

The table lists this clonotype with many counts. The rearrangement links TRBV5-1 to TRBJ2-6, with 10 positions matching TRBD1. The CDR3 consists of 17 residues. In germline, CDR1 is SGHRS, CDR2 YFSETQ. V trimming: 5 bases; J trimming: 1 base; junction bases outside the gene matches: 6. As DNA, the CDR3 is TGCGCCAGCAGACCCGGACAGGGGGAATCTGGGGCCAACGTCCTGACTTTC. Translation: CASRPGQGESGANVLTF.

This clonotype was recorded at least ten times. V gene TRBV4-1 combines with J gene TRBJ2-1; 11 nucleotides align to TRBD2. Trimming took 4 bases from V and 6 from J; bases not matched to a gene: 11. Germline lookup yields CDR1 MGHRA and CDR2 YSYEKL. The length of the CDR3 is 17 residues. For the CDR3, the DNA is TGCGCCAGCAGCCGGGGGGGACTAGCGGTATTAGGCAATGAGCAGTTCTTC. Amino acids: CASSRGGLAVLGNEQFF.

This clonotype was found many times. The J gene is TRBJ2-4, the V gene TRBV3-1; 10 positions agree with TRBD1. CDR3 length: 15 residues. Germline V gives CDR1 LGHDT, CDR2 YNNKEL (reference sequence). V trimming: 1 base; J trimming: 8 bases; junction bases outside the gene matches: 5. The CDR3: CASSQALDRGHIQYF. In DNA form, the CDR3 reads TGTGCCAGCAGCCAAGCGTTAGACAGGGGGCACATTCAGTACTTC.

This clonotype has ten or more counts. This chain links TRBV20-1 with TRBJ2-3, with TRBD2 matching over 14 bases. Unmatched junction bases numbered 6, after V lost 4 bases and J lost 3 bases. Germline-derived CDR1 and CDR2 are DFQATT and SNEGSKA (reference sequence). The CDR3 runs 16 residues. CDR3 region: CSANPGLAGVTDTQYF. The CDR3 coding sequence is TGCAGTGCTAATCCGGGACTAGCGGGAGTTACAGATACGCAGTATTTT.

In its sample, this clonotype was seen many times. The chain is built from TRBV2 and TRBJ2-4, with 9 bases that match TRBD1. The CDR3 extends over 14 amino acids. Germline trimming cut 4 bases from V and 10 bases from J; bases unmatched to any gene: 8. Germline CDR1 SNHLY, CDR2 FYNNEI. In DNA, the CDR3 is TGTGCCAGCAGTGGGACAGGGGTTTTAAGGATTCAGTACTTC. Amino acids: CASSGTGVLRIQYF.

In this sample, this clonotype turned up a few times. The chain recombines TRBV20-1 with TRBJ1-5; 7 nucleotides agree with TRBD1. V lost 4 bases, J lost 5 bases, and 8 bases stayed unmatched. Per germline, CDR1 DFQATT and CDR2 SNEGSKA (reference sequence). The CDR3 extends over 14 amino acids. In nucleotides, the CDR3 is TGCAGTGCTATTAAACAGGGGAGGGATCAGCCCCAGCATTTT. Protein sequence: CSAIKQGRDQPQHF.

The chain uses TRBV2 and TRBJ2-1, with TRBD2 matching over 8 bases. CDR1 and CDR2 (germline): SNHLY, FYNNEI. With 5 bases clipped from V and 6 bases from J, the junction kept 12 bases outside the gene matches. The CDR3 totals 16 residues. The CDR3 DNA sequence: TGTGCCAGCAGTCCCTGGGTATTAGCGGGAACCAATGAGCAGTTCTTC. This sequence encodes CASSPWVLAGTNEQFF.

Ten or more counts support this clonotype. The V gene is TRBV7-3, the J gene TRBJ1-5, with 7 bases matching TRBD1. J lost 5 bases, V lost 5 bases, and 15 bases had no gene match. The CDR3 is made up of 17 amino acids. CDR1 and CDR2 (germline): SGHTA, FQGTGA. DNA of the CDR3: TGTGCCAGCAGCCTTACCCACAGGGGAGGGTTCCATCAGCCCCAGCATTTT. It codes for CASSLTHRGGFHQPQHF.

This clonotype was seen ten or more times. The chain carries TRBV6-5 and TRBJ2-4; 11 bases align to TRBD1. The CDR3 loop spans 16 amino acids. J lost 9 bases, V lost 4 bases, and 11 bases had no gene match. Per the germline V gene, CDR1 is MNHEY and CDR2 is SVGAGI. This CDR3 reads CASSWGRDRGGGIQYF. CDR3 coding DNA: TGTGCCAGCAGTTGGGGTCGGGACAGGGGGGGTGGCATTCAGTACTTC.

The rearrangement links TRBV2 to TRBJ2-3; the D is unclear. Trimming shortened V by 0 bases and J by 3 bases, and 13 bases separated the two germline ends. This CDR3 is built from 16 residues. CDR1 SNHLY and CDR2 FYNNEI come from the germline V gene. CDR3 DNA: TGTGCCAGCAGTGAAGCGCAGGAGTTGAGTACAGATACGCAGTATTTT. Encoded protein: CASSEAQELSTDTQYF.